These T cell receptor beta chains were read from a single sample in a study of shared clonotypes between healthy human individuals. Using immunoSEQ multiplex PCR, the repertoire was profiled, and TCRdb retains in-frame clones only, with some absent. This table has hundreds of thousands of clones, approximately 73% appearing once. The sample taken for sequencing was memory CD4+ T cells sorted from blood. These receptor sequences come from a woman in her twenties or thirties in good health. Each CDR3 is given with its conserved first and last residue. Fields, in order: J gene, CDR3 length, clone size, D gene, V gene, CDR3 DNA, CDR3 protein. A D gene is named only where the DNA matches it firmly. A row's size may be missing; if present it is once, few, many or a size class.

>TRBJ2-1|14|-|TRBD2|TRBV19
TGTGCCAGTAGTATACAGCGGGGCTTCCCTGAGCAGTTCTTC
CASSIQRGFPEQFF
>TRBJ1-2|13|few|TRBD1|TRBV7-8
TGTGCCAGCTCCGGGACAGGGGCCTATGGCTACACCTTC
CASSGTGAYGYTF
>TRBJ1-5|14|-|TRBD1|TRBV7-6
TGTGCCAGCAGCAGCGGACAGGGGGCTAAGCCCCAGCATTTT
CASSSGQGAKPQHF
>TRBJ1-2|11|-|-|TRBV6-1
TGTGCCAGCAGCCTAGTCTTGGGCTACACCTTC
CASSLVLGYTF
>TRBJ2-3|15|-|TRBD2|TRBV28
TGTGCCAGCAGCGCTACTGGCGGGAGGCCAGATACGCAGTATTTT
CASSATGGRPDTQYF
>TRBJ1-5|14|-|-|TRBV2
TGTGCCAGCAGTCAAAGACGGGACAATCAGCCCCAGCATTTT
CASSQRRDNQPQHF
>TRBJ1-4|15|-|-|TRBV5-1
TGCGCCAGCAGCCCGCTGACAGCAACTAATGAAAAACTGTTTTTT
CASSPLTATNEKLFF
>TRBJ2-7|12|few|TRBD2|TRBV25-1
TGTGCCAGCGGGGGGGTCACCTACGAGCAGTACTTC
CASGGVTYEQYF
>TRBJ1-4|15|-|-|TRBV27
TGTGCCAGCAGTCTTGGGTACACGGGGGTCGAAAAACTGTTTTTT
CASSLGYTGVEKLFF
>TRBJ2-7|15|-|-|TRBV11-2
TGTGCCAGCAGCTTTTCATCGGCCGGGGCCTACGAGCAGTACTTC
CASSFSSAGAYEQYF
>TRBJ2-2|14|few|-|TRBV5-4
TGTGCCAGCAGCTTTGGGGATAGGACCGGGGAGCTGTTTTTT
CASSFGDRTGELFF
>TRBJ2-7|14|-|-|TRBV18
TGTGCCAGCTCATTGGCCGGTGTGGGGTACGAGCAGTACTTC
CASSLAGVGYEQYF
>TRBJ2-3|18|-|TRBD2|TRBV5-4
TGTGCCAGCAGCACGACCGTCGGGACTAGCGGGAGAACAGATACGCAGTATTTT
CASSTTVGTSGRTDTQYF
>TRBJ1-2|14|-|-|TRBV6-1
TGTGCCAGCGTGGCCTGGGGCACTAACTATGGCTACACCTTC
CASVAWGTNYGYTF
>TRBJ1-2|16|few|-|TRBV19
TGTGCCAGTAGCCCTCTTCGACAGGCTTCCAATTATGGCTACACCTTC
CASSPLRQASNYGYTF
>TRBJ1-2|13|-|-|TRBV2
TGTGCCAGCAACGTGCAGGGTTCCTATGGCTACACCTTC
CASNVQGSYGYTF
>TRBJ2-7|16|once|-|TRBV11-2
TGTGCCAGCAGCTTAACAAGCCGACAGAGCTCCTACGAGCAGTACTTC
CASSLTSRQSSYEQYF
>TRBJ1-1|13|once|TRBD1|TRBV30
TGTGCCCCCCTCCGGGACAGGGGACCTGAAGCTTTCTTT
CAPLRDRGPEAFF
>TRBJ2-7|14|-|-|TRBV28
TGTGCAGCCTCCGGACAGCAACTCGCCTACGAGCAGTACTTC
CAASGQQLAYEQYF
>TRBJ1-2|14|once|TRBD1|TRBV5-1
TGCGCCAGCAGCACTTTCGGACAGGGTGAGGGCTACACCTTC
CASSTFGQGEGYTF
>TRBJ1-2|11|-|-|TRBV28
TGTGGTTCGATTTCTAACTATGGCTACACCTTC
CGSISNYGYTF
>TRBJ2-1|15|-|TRBD1|TRBV5-1
TGCGCCAGCAGCAGTACAGGGGATCTCTACAATGAGCAGTTCTTC
CASSSTGDLYNEQFF
>TRBJ1-5|12|-|-|TRBV28
TGTGCCAGCAGTTCCCAGAGTTTCTCCCAGCATTTT
CASSSQSFSQHF
>TRBJ1-2|17|once|TRBD1|TRBV7-9
TGTGCCAGCAGCTCGATCTCCGGGACAGTTTATAACTATGGCTACACCTTC
CASSSISGTVYNYGYTF
>TRBJ2-5|15|-|TRBD1|TRBV15
TGTGCCACCAGCAGAGAAGGGGGACAGCAAGAGACCCAGTACTTC
CATSREGGQQETQYF
>TRBJ2-3|15|-|TRBD2|TRBV5-1
TGCGCCAGCAGCATCGCCGGGACTAGCGGGAGAACGCAGTATTTT
CASSIAGTSGRTQYF
>TRBJ1-2|13|-|-|TRBV5-1
TGCGCCAGCAGCTTGGACATGACCTATGGCTACACCTTC
CASSLDMTYGYTF
>TRBJ2-3|16|-|-|TRBV7-3
TGTGCCAGCAGCTTAGTGGCTAGCCGGCGCACAGATACGCAGTATTTT
CASSLVASRRTDTQYF
>TRBJ2-7|12|-|-|TRBV15
TGTGCCACCAGCAGAGGGTACTACGAGCAGTACTTC
CATSRGYYEQYF
>TRBJ1-4|14|-|-|TRBV6-1
TGTGCCAGCAGTGAAACCGGGTTGGATGAAAAACTGTTTTTT
CASSETGLDEKLFF
>TRBJ2-5|16|-|-|TRBV6-1
TGTGCCATCAGTGAGCGGTTGAAAAGGAACCAAGAGACCCAGTACTTC
CAISERLKRNQETQYF
>TRBJ1-1|12|-|-|TRBV19
TGTGCCAGTAGTTTTCAACAGCGTGAAGCTTTCTTT
CASSFQQREAFF
>TRBJ1-1|13|-|-|TRBV28
TGTGCCAGCAAGATCCAAATGAACACTGAAGCTTTCTTT
CASKIQMNTEAFF
>TRBJ2-7|15|few|-|TRBV10-1
TGCGCCAGCAGTGAGGGGATTTGGCAGGGCTACGAGCAGTACTTC
CASSEGIWQGYEQYF
>TRBJ2-7|15|once|TRBD2|TRBV4-2
TGTGCCAGCAGCCAAGAGGGCGGGAGATCGAGGGAGCAGTACTTC
CASSQEGGRSREQYF
>TRBJ1-3|13|-|-|TRBV30
TGTGCCTGGAGTCTGCTTACTGGAAACACCATATATTTT
CAWSLLTGNTIYF
>TRBJ1-2|14|-|-|TRBV28
TGTGCCGCCATGAGAGCCGACAGAAACTATGGCTACACCTTC
CAAMRADRNYGYTF
>TRBJ2-7|15|-|-|TRBV5-1
TGCGCCAGCAGCTTCCTTGCAGGGTACACCTACGAGCAGTACTTC
CASSFLAGYTYEQYF
>TRBJ1-5|15|-|-|TRBV6-1
TGTGCCAGCAGTTCCCTGGGGGGGAGGAACCAGCCCCAGCATTTT
CASSSLGGRNQPQHF
>TRBJ2-3|13|-|-|TRBV7-3
TGTGCCAGCGGGGAGGTATTTATGGATACGCAGTATTTT
CASGEVFMDTQYF
>TRBJ2-5|15|-|-|TRBV5-5
TGTGCCAGCAGCTTAAGTACGGGGTTGGGTGAGACCCAGTACTTC
CASSLSTGLGETQYF
>TRBJ2-1|15|-|TRBD2|TRBV4-1
TGCGCCAGCAGTCCAGGGACTAATTTTTACAATGAGCAGTTCTTC
CASSPGTNFYNEQFF
>TRBJ2-4|16|-|TRBD2|TRBV7-9
TGTGCCAGCAGCTTGGGCCTAGCGGGAGGCAAAAACATTCAGTACTTC
CASSLGLAGGKNIQYF
>TRBJ2-7|16|once|-|TRBV11-2
TGTGCCAGCAGCTCCACCACTGGCAGGGGTCCCTACGAGCAGTACTTC
CASSSTTGRGPYEQYF
>TRBJ2-1|16|few|TRBD2|TRBV7-8
TGTGCCAGCAGCTTTAGCGGGAGGCCCTCTCGGAATGAGCAGTTCTTC
CASSFSGRPSRNEQFF
>TRBJ2-1|18|-|-|TRBV14
TGTGCCAGCAGCCAAGGGCGATTCAGCGGAAGCTCCTACAATGAGCAGTTCTTC
CASSQGRFSGSSYNEQFF
>TRBJ2-1|14|-|-|TRBV19
TGTGCCAGTAGCTGGGGCATAGAATACAATGAGCAGTTCTTC
CASSWGIEYNEQFF
>TRBJ1-1|15|-|-|TRBV7-9
TGTGCCAGCAGCCTTGTCGCGGCGGCGGGGACTGAAGCTTTCTTT
CASSLVAAAGTEAFF